This T cell receptor (beta chain) was captured in a study of blood T cells in healthy people across ages. In this sample, this clonotype turned up once. Sample-barcoded 5' priming and a J-beta primer mix drove a second PCR of about 7 to 11 cycles. A template-switch adaptor with 12 random nucleotides tagged each cDNA molecule. Each CDR3 protein gets one entry after TCRdb re-called the 5' RACE reads with MiXCR. Here the sample spans some 1.8 million distinct CDR3 sequences, approximately 39% being singletons. Germline loops: CDR1 MDHEN, CDR2 SYDVKM. This CDR3 region has 15 residues. The specimen was blood. The sequence was obtained from a human donor in good health. J is TRBJ2-4 and V is TRBV28; 9 nucleotides align to TRBD1. The J call may be incorrect, as the DNA end agrees better with TRBJ2-7. DNA for the CDR3: TGTGCCAGCCACCACGGGACAGGGATTACCTACGAGCAGTACTTC. Protein: CASHHGTGITYEQYF.